Listed below are T cell receptor beta chains from one sample, sequenced in a study of shared clonotypes between healthy human individuals. Profiled with immunoSEQ multiplex PCR; TCRdb holds only in-frame clones, not every one. The table has some 2,000,000 clones, nearly 97% seen once. Sequencing used naive CD4+ T cells sorted from blood. All receptors derive from a young man in good health. The conserved cysteine and the conserved F or W are not part of the CDR3 here. Only some rows state a clone size, as once, few, many or a class for expanded clones.

v_call,clone_size,cdr3_aa
TRBV11-2,NA,ASSQGEVAF
TRBV7-2,NA,ASSLGDYIANEQF
TRBV19,NA,ASSIQASDTEAF
TRBV2,NA,ASERGGTDTQY
TRBV30,NA,AWNRGSSSYNSPLH
TRBV7-2,once,ASNRETDTQY
TRBV7-3,NA,ASSPTGQGPIQY
TRBV7-9,NA,ASSLALQSPLH
TRBV18,NA,ASSPLAGGTQETQY
TRBV6-1,NA,ASSGDGLDYGYT
TRBV19,once,ASSRQGSFYGYT
TRBV4-1,NA,ASSQVHEGAREGKLF
TRBV11-1,NA,ASSLTAGNTEAF
TRBV5-1,NA,ASSLGYYEGETQY
TRBV10-3,NA,AISEAGTRSWGTQY
TRBV11-3,NA,ASSPGLERGDEQF
TRBV4-1,NA,ASGRRENTGELF
TRBV6-1,NA,ASSARDTHSNQPQH
TRBV7-2,NA,ASNYGRWGNKSYNEQF
TRBV7-9,NA,ASSLPTGLQETQY
TRBV28,NA,ASSLPTHGRYQETQY
TRBV9,NA,ASSVEGGIGQPQH
TRBV7-6,NA,ASSAMDRGSWQETQY
TRBV5-1,NA,ASSLRSGQETQY
TRBV28,NA,ASTNPPAPGIQY
TRBV4-2,few,ASSQELSYGYT
TRBV11-2,once,ASSSRDTRASQY
TRBV30,NA,AWSGDFSGANVLT
TRBV5-1,NA,ASSLVAGYEQY
TRBV4-1,NA,ASSQFLSVARDHNSPLH
TRBV5-8,NA,ASRQTGSNSYEQY
TRBV5-4,once,ASSLDSGSYNEQF
TRBV27,NA,ASRRETSPNYGYT
TRBV6-5,NA,ASSYRMTGANYGYT
TRBV9,once,ASGTGGPAGELF
TRBV10-3,NA,AISEEGQSTDTQY
TRBV27,once,ASSPTSGGYT
TRBV2,once,ASLREGEAF
TRBV15,NA,ATSRDPETQY
TRBV7-6,few,ASSLGTVNSPLH
TRBV7-6,NA,ASSQFLNTEAF
TRBV5-6,NA,ASSLMGDSSPSPLH